A single sample gave rise to the 9 T cell receptor beta chains below, sequenced in a study of T cells in Graves' hyperthyroidism and ophthalmopathy. TCR beta CDR3 region amplification was performed from RNA transcripts. The HTBI set primed first-round TCR CDR3 RT-PCR. Each CDR3 protein is one row after TCRdb ran MiXCR on the multiplex PCR reads. Of about half a million distinct CDR3 sequences in the sample, just under 20% are singletons; the top ten hold approximately 50%. Input material: blood. These receptors were obtained from a man aged 35 to 55 with Graves' ophthalmopathy.

This clonotype has a count of ten or more. The chain has TRBV5-1 and TRBJ2-1; no reliable D call. V dropped 0 bases and J dropped 0 bases, with 13 bases sitting between them. The CDR3 consists of 17 residues. Germline values: CDR1 SGHRS, CDR2 YFSETQ. The CDR3 region is CASSLVAFGDSYNEQFF. The DNA for the CDR3 is TGCGCCAGCAGCTTGGTGGCGTTTGGGGACTCCTACAATGAGCAGTTCTTC.

The chain links TRBV6-5 to TRBJ2-5; no reliable D call. CDR1 and CDR2 from the germline V gene are MNHEY and SVGAGI. The CDR3 runs to 16 residues. Trimming removed 0 bases from V and 2 bases from J, with 13 bases in between. The CDR3 sequence is CASSYSVGFEQETQYF. DNA for the CDR3: TGTGCCAGCAGTTACTCTGTGGGGTTTGAGCAAGAGACCCAGTACTTC.

This clonotype was seen just once. This chain uses TRBV18 with TRBJ1-2, with D maybe TRBD1 (6 bases). The V gene lost 3 bases and the J gene lost 4 bases, with 12 bases spanning the gap. Germline CDR1 and CDR2: KGHSH and LQKENI. The CDR3 is 14 amino acids. The CDR3 reads CASSPGGAGYGYTF. The CDR3 region has the DNA TGTGCCAGCTCACCGGGGGGCGCCGGCTATGGCTACACCTTC.

This clonotype was counted many times. This chain uses TRBV28 with TRBJ2-2, with TRBD1 matching over 10 bases. The V gene end was trimmed by 7 bases and the J gene end by 6 bases; junction bases not matched to a gene: 14. The CDR3 is made up of 17 amino acids. CDR1 is MDHEN, CDR2 SYDVKM, per germline. The CDR3 DNA reads as TGTGCCAGCACCCGGCCCCCCCGGGACAGGGGTTCCGGGGAGCTGTTTTTT. Protein sequence: CASTRPPRDRGSGELFF. Full variable domain (outside the CDR3, taken from reference TRBV28 and TRBJ2-2): DVKVTQSSRYLVKRTGEKVFLECVQDMDHENMFWYRQDPGLGLRLIYFSYDVKMKEKGDIPEGYSVSREKKERFSLILESASTNQTSMYLCASTRPPRDRGSGELFFGEGSRLTVL.

This clonotype was counted ten times or more. The chain recombines TRBV7-8 with TRBJ1-1; 8 bases align to TRBD1. CDR3 size: 18 residues. J gave up 0 bases and V 5 bases, and 14 bases lay outside the gene matches. Germline CDR1 and CDR2: SGHVS and FQNEAQ. The CDR3 is CASSKYTAGGSLNTEAFF. The CDR3 DNA reads TGTGCCAGCAGCAAATATACTGCAGGGGGCAGCCTGAACACTGAAGCTTTCTTT. The complete variable domain, with remaining parts taken from reference TRBV7-8 and TRBJ1-1, reads GAGVSQSPRYKVAKRGQDVALRCDPISGHVSLFWYQQALGQGPEFLTYFQNEAQLDKSGLPSDRFFAERPEGSVSTLKIQRTQQEDSAVYLCASSKYTAGGSLNTEAFFGQGTRLTVV.

This clonotype was counted many times. V usage is TRBV15 and J usage is TRBJ2-1; 11 bases agree with TRBD2. Germline lookup yields CDR1 LNHNV and CDR2 YYDKDF (reference sequence). Losses at the gene ends were 5 bases for V and 4 bases for J; bases not matched to a gene: 4. The CDR3 is made up of 15 amino acids. CDR3 nucleotide sequence: TGTGCCACCAGCCCGACTAGCGGGAAATACAATGAGCAGTTCTTC. Protein sequence: CATSPTSGKYNEQFF. The full variable domain, completed using reference TRBV15 and TRBJ2-1, is DAMVIQNPRYQVTQFGKPVTLSCSQTLNHNVMYWYQQKSSQAPKLLFHYYDKDFNNEADTPDNFQSRRPNTSFCFLDIRSPGLGDTAMYLCATSPTSGKYNEQFFGPGTRLTVL.

This clonotype occurred many times. The chain joins TRBV6-1 to TRBJ1-5; D might be TRBD1 (6 bases). The CDR3 is 14 residues long. CDR1 is MNHNS, CDR2 SASEGT, per germline. V was trimmed by 5 bases and J by 5 bases, leaving 13 bases between them. The CDR3 nucleotides read TGTGCCAGCAGTAGGACAGTACTGGATCAGCCCCAGCATTTT. It codes for CASSRTVLDQPQHF.

CDR3: CASSLAKEGPEQYF. Written as DNA, the CDR3 is TGTGCCAGCAGCTTGGCCAAGGAGGGGCCCGAGCAGTACTTC. The V call is TRBV5-5, the J call TRBJ2-7, with a tentative D call TRBD2 (6 bases). V lost 0 bases, J lost 6 bases, and 13 bases lay in between. Germline lookup yields CDR1 SGHKS and CDR2 YYEKEE (reference sequence). The CDR3 spans 14 residues.

This clonotype was counted once. This chain uses TRBV11-2 with TRBJ2-1; TRBD1 might be the D (6 bases). V lost 3 bases and J 10 bases, leaving 16 bases between the germline ends. The germline gives CDR1 SGHAT, CDR2 FQNNGV. CDR3 length equals 14 residues. CDR3 region: CASSLEETGTEQFF. DNA for the CDR3: TGTGCCAGCAGCTTGGAAGAGACAGGAACCGAGCAGTTCTTC.